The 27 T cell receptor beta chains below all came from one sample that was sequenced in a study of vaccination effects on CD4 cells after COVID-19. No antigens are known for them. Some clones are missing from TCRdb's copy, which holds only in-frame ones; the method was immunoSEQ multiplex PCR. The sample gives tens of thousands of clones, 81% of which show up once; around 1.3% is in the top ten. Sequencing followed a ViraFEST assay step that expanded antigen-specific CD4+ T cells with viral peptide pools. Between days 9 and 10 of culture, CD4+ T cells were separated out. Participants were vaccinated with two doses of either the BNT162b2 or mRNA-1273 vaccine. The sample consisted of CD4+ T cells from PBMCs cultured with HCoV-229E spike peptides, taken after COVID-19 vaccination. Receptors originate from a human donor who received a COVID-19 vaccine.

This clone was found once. CDR3 in amino acids: CASSTRAEARTSVYTQYF. Written as DNA, the CDR3 is TGCGCCAGCAGCACAAGAGCGGAGGCCCGGACTAGCGTGTATACGCAGTATTTT. The chain uses TRBV5-1 and TRBJ2-3; TRBD2 matches at 9 bases. Germline-derived CDR1 and CDR2 are SGHRS and YFSETQ. After removal of 4 bases from V and 7 bases from J, the junction contained 19 bases not matched to a gene. There are 18 residues in the CDR3.

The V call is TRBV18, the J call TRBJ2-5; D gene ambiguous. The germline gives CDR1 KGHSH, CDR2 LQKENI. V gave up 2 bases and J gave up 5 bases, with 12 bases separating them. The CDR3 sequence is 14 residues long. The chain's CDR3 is CASSPSPGEETQYF. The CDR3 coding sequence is TGTGCCAGCTCACCAAGTCCAGGCGAGGAGACCCAGTACTTC.

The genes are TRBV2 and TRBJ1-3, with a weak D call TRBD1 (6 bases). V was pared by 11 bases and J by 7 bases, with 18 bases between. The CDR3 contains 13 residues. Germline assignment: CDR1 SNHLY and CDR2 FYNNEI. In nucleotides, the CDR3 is TGTGCCGTCGATGGAGGAGGGGGTAACACCATATATTTT. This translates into CAVDGGGGNTIYF. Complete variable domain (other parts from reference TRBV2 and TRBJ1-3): EPEVTQTPSHQVTQMGQEVILRCVPISNHLYFYWYRQILGQKVEFLVSFYNNEISEKSEIFDDQFSVERPDGSNFTLKIRSTKLEDSAMYFCAVDGGGGNTIYFGEGSWLTVV.

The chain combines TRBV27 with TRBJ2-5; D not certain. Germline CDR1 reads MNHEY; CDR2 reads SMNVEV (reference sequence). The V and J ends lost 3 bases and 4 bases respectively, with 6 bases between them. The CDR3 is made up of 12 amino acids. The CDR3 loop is CASSLRGETQYF. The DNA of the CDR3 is TGTGCCAGCAGTTTGAGAGGAGAGACCCAGTACTTC.

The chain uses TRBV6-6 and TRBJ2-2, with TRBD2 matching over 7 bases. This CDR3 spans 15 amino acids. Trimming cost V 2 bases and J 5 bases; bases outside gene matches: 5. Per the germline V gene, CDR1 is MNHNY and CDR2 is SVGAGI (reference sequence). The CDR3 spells CASSYVGGETGELFF. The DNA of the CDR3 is TGTGCCAGCAGTTACGTGGGGGGGGAAACCGGGGAGCTGTTTTTT.

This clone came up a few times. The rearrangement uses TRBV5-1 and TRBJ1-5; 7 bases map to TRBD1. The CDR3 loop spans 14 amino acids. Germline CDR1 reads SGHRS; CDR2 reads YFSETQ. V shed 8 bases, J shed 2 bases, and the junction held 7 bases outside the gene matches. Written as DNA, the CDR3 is TGCGCCAGTCCTCACAGGGGCGGCAATCAGCCCCAGCATTTT. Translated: CASPHRGGNQPQHF.

As DNA, the CDR3 is TGTGCCAGCAGTTATCAGCCGGGGAACACCGGGGAGCTGTTTTTT. It codes for CASSYQPGNTGELFF. V gene TRBV6-5 combines with J gene TRBJ2-2; D is undetermined. V lost 3 bases and J 1 base, leaving 9 bases between the germline ends. The CDR3 sequence is 15 residues long. CDR1 and CDR2 from the germline V gene are MNHEY and SVGAGI.

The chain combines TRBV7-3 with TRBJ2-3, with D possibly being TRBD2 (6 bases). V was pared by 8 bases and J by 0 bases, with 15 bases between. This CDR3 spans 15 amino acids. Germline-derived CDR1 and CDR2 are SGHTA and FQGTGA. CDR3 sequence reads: CASSGIGLSTDTQYF. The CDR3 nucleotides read TGTGCCAGCTCGGGTATAGGACTAAGCACAGATACGCAGTATTTT.

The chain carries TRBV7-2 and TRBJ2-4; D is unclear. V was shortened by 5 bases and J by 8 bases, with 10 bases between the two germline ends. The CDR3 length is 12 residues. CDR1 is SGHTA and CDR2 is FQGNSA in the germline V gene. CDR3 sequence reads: CASSPPSDIQYF. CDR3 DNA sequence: TGTGCCAGCAGCCCCCCGTCGGACATTCAGTACTTC.

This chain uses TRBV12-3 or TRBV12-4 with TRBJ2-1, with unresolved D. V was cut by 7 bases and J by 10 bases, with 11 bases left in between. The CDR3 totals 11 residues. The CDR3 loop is CASTKRTEQFF. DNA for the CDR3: TGTGCCAGCACTAAAAGAACCGAGCAGTTCTTC.

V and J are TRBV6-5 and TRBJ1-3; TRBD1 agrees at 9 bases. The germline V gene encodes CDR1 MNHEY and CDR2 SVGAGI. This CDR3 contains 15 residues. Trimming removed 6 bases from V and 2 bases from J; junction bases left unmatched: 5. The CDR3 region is CASRWGQGPGNTIYF. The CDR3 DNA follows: TGTGCCAGCAGATGGGGACAGGGCCCTGGAAACACCATATATTTT.

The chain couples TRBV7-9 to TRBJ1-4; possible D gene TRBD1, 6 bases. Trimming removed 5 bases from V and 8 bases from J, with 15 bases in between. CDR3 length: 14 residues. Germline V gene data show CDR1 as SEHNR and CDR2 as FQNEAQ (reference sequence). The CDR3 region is CASSPGASEEKLFF. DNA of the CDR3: TGTGCCAGCAGCCCAGGGGCTTCGGAGGAAAAACTGTTTTTT.

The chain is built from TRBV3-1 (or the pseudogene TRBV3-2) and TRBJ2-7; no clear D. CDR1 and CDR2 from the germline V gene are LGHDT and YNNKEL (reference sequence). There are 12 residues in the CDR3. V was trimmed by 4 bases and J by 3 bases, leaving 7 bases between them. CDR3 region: CASSLVLYEQYV. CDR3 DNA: TGTGCCAGCAGCCTAGTACTCTACGAGCAGTACGTC.

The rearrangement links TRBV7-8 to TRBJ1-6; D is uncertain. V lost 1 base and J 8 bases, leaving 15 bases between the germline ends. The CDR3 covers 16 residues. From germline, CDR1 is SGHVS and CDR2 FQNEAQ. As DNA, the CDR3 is TGTGCCAGCAGCTTAGGGGCAAGCCAGCGGGATTCACCCCTCCACTTT. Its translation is CASSLGASQRDSPLHF. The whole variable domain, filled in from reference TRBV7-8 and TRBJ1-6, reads GAGVSQSPRYKVAKRGQDVALRCDPISGHVSLFWYQQALGQGPEFLTYFQNEAQLDKSGLPSDRFFAERPEGSVSTLKIQRTQQEDSAVYLCASSLGASQRDSPLHFGNGTRLTVT.

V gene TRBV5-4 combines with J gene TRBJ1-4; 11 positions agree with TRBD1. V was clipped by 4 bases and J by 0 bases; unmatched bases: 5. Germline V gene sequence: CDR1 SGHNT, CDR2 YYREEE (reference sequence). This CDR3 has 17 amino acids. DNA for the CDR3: TGTGCCAGCAGCCCGGGACAGGGGGGCTCAACTAATGAAAAACTGTTTTTT. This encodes CASSPGQGGSTNEKLFF.

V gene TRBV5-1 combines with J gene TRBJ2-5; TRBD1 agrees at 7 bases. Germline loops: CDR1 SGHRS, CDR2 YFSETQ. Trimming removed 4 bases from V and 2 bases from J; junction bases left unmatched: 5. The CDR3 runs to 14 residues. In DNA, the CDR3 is TGCGCCAGCAGCCAGGGACAGAAGCAAGAGACCCAGTACTTC. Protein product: CASSQGQKQETQYF.

CDR3 nucleotide sequence: TGTGCCACCAGCAGAGATCCCCAGAACTATGGCTACACCTTC. It is translated as CATSRDPQNYGYTF. This chain uses TRBV15 with TRBJ1-2; D call uncertain. V lost 0 bases and J 2 bases, leaving 7 bases between the germline ends. CDR1 and CDR2 (germline): LNHNV, YYDKDF (reference sequence). This CDR3 spans 14 amino acids.

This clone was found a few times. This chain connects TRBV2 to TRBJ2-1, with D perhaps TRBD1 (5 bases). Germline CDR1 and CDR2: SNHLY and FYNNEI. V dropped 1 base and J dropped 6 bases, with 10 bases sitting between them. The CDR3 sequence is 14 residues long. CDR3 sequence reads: CASSEDRFPNEQFF. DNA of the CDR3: TGTGCCAGCAGTGAAGACAGGTTTCCCAATGAGCAGTTCTTC.

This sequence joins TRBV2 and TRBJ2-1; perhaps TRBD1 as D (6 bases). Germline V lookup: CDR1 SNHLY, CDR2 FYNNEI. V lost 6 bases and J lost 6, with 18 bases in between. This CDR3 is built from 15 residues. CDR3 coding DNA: TGTGCCAGCAGCCGCTACAGGGAAACGGTCAATGAGCAGTTCTTC. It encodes CASSRYRETVNEQFF.

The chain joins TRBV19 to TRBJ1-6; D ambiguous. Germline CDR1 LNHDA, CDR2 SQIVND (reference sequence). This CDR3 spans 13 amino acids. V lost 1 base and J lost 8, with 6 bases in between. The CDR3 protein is CASSIGNDSPLHF. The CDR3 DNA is TGTGCCAGTAGTATAGGTAATGATTCACCCCTCCACTTT.

The CDR3 DNA is TGTGCCAGCAGCTTGTTGGGCAGAAATAGCAATCAGCCCCAGCATTTT. It is translated as CASSLLGRNSNQPQHF. The chain is built from TRBV5-6 and TRBJ1-5; D unresolved. The CDR3 spans 16 residues. With 1 base removed from V and 0 bases from J, the gap between germline ends came to 11 bases. Germline CDR1 is SGHDT and CDR2 is YYEEEE.

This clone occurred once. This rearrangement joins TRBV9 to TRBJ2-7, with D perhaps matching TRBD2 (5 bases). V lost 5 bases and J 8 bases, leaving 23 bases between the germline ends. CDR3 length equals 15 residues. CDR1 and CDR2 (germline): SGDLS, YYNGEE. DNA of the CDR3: TGTGCCAGCAGTGGAGAGGGTTTACGGATAAAGAAGCAGTACGTC. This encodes CASSGEGLRIKKQYV.

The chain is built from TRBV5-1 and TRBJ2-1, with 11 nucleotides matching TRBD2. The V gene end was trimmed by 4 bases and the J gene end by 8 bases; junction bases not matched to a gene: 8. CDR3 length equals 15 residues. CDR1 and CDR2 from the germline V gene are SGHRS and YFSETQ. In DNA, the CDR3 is TGCGCCAGCAGCCTTCGTAGCGGGGGGGTGGATGAGCAGTTCTTC. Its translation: CASSLRSGGVDEQFF.

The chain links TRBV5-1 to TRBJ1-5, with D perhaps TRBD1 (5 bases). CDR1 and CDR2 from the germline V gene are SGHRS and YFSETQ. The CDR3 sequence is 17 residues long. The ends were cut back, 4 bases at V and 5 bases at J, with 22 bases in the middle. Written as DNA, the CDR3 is TGCGCCAGCAGCCCGGGCAGAAGTCAGGGAGTCGATCAGCCCCAGCATTTT. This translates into CASSPGRSQGVDQPQHF.

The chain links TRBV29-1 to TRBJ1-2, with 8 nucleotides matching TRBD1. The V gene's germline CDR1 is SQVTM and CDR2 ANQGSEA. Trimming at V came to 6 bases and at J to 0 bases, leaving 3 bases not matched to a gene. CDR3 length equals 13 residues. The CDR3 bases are TGCAGCGTCGCGGACAGGGCTAACTATGGCTACACCTTC. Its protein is CSVADRANYGYTF. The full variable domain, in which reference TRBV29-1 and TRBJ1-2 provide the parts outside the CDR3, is SAVISQKPSRDICQRGTSLTIQCQVDSQVTMMFWYRQQPGQSLTLIATANQGSEATYESGFVIDKFPISRPNLTFSTLTVSNMSPEDSSIYLCSVADRANYGYTFGSGTRLTVV.

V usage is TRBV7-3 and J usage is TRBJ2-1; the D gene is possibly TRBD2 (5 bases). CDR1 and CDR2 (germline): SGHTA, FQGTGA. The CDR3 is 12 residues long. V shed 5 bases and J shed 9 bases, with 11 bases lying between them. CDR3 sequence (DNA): TGTGCCAGCAGCCAACGGGGTGGTGAGCAGTTCTTC. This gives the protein CASSQRGGEQFF.

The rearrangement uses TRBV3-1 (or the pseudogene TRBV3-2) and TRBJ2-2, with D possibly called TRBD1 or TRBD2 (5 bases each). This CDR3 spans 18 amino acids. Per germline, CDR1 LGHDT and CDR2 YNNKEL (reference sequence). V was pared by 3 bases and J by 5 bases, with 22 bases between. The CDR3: CASSHLGAVGDPTGELFF. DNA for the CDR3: TGTGCCAGCAGCCATTTAGGGGCGGTGGGGGACCCAACCGGGGAGCTGTTTTTT.